This T cell receptor (beta chain) was profiled in a study of PD-1 blockade in classical Hodgkin lymphoma. Sequencing used immunoSEQ multiplex PCR; TCRdb keeps in-frame clones, though not all of them. Counted here are over 80,000 clones, around 80% occurring once; the ten biggest clones make up over 7.5%. Sample time point: cycle 4 day 1 (C4D1), after five to seven weeks of nivolumab. Every single patient, without exception, relapsed after autologous stem cell transplantation, and brentuximab vedotin exposure varied. Complete response, partial response or progressive disease was recorded as best response. Trimming pared 4 bases from V and 5 bases from J, leaving 15 bases between. Looked up from germline, CDR1 is SGHRS and CDR2 is YFSETQ. The CDR3 loop spans 14 amino acids.

V and J are TRBV5-1 and TRBJ2-5, with D possibly TRBD1 on 6 matching bases. This specimen consisted of peripheral blood mononuclear cells (PBMCs), obtained before the fourth cycle of nivolumab. This clonotype originated in a human donor with classical Hodgkin lymphoma. CDR3 nucleotide sequence: TGCGCCAGCAGCCTTATCAGGGGAGAGGAGACCCAGTACTTC. Residues: CASSLIRGEETQYF.